This T cell receptor beta chain was sequenced during a study of CD8 T cells in ankylosing spondylitis. Findings of the study overall: Ankylosing spondylitis blood appeared to carry a characteristic TCR beta motif of roughly eight highly homologous variants.

This clonotype was counted only a few times. What it recognizes is unknown. The V and J ends lost 2 bases and 3 bases respectively, with 5 bases between them. The CDR3 runs to 13 residues. Germline V gene lookup returns CDR1 MDHEN and CDR2 SYDVKM. By quantitative 5'-RACE with molecular barcodes, the TCR beta libraries were made. One entry per CDR3 protein, called by TCRdb with MiXCR from the 5' RACE reads. Here the sample spans approximately 250,000 distinct CDR3 sequences, about 30% being singletons. The receptor comes from a male donor with ankylosing spondylitis or in good health (not recorded which). Material: blood, either unsorted or a sorted T cell fraction (not recorded which). The V call is TRBV28, the J call TRBJ2-1; no clear D. The CDR3 protein is CASSLSDYNEQFF. The CDR3 DNA reads as TGTGCCAGCAGTTTAAGTGACTACAATGAGCAGTTCTTC.